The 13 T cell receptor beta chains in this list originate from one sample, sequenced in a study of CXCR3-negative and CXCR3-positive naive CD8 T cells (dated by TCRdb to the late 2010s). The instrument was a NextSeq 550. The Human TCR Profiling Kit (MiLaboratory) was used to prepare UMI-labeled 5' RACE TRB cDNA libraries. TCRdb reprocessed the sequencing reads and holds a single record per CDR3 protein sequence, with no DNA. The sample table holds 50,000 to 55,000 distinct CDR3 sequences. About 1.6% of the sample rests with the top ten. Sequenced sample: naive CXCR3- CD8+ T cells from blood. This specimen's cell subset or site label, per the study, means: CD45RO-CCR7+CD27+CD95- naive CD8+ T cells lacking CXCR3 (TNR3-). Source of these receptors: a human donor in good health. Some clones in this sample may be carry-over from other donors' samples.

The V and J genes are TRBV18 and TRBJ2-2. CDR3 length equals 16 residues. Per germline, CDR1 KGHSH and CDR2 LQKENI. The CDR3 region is CASSPPQGRDTGELFF.

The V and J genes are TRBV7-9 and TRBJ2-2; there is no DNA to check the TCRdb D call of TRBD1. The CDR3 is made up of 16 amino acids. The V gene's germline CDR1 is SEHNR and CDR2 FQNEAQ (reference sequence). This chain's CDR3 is CASSQTTGRWTGELFF.

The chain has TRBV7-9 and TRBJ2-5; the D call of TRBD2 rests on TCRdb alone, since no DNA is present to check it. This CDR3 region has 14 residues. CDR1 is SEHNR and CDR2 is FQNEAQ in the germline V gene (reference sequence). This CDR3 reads CASSLLAAQETQYF.

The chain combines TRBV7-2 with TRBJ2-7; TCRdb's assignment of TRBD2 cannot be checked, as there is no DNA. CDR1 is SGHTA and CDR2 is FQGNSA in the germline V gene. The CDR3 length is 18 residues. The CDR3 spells CASSLTPRLAGPMDEQYF.

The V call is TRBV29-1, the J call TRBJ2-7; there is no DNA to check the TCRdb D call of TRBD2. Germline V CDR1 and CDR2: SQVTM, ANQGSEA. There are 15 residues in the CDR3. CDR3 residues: CSVEDPSGGSYEQYF.

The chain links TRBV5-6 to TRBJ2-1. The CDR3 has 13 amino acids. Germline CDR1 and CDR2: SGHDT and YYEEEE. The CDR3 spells CASSRGSGNEQFF.

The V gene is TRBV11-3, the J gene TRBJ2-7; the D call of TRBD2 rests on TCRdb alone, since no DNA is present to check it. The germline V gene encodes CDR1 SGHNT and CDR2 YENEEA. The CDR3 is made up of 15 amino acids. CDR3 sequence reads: CASSHPGTSTYEQYF.

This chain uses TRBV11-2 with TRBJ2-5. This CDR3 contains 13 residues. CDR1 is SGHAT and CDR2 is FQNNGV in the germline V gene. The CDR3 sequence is CASSPQAQETQYF.

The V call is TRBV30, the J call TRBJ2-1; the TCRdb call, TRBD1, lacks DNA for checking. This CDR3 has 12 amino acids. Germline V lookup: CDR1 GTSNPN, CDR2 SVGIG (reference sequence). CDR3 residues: CASTTGGNEQFF.

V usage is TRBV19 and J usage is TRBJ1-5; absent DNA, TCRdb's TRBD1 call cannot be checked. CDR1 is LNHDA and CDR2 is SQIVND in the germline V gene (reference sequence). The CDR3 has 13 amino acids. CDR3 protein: CAGGWGYNQPQHF.

The CDR3 here is CASSPTGFLNTEAFF. The V call is TRBV6-1, the J call TRBJ1-1. Per the germline V gene, CDR1 is MNHNS and CDR2 is SASEGT. This CDR3 contains 15 residues.

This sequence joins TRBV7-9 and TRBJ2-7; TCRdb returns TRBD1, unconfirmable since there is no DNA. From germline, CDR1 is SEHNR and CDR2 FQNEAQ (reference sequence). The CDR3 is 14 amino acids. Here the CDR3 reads CASSFVDREDEQYF.

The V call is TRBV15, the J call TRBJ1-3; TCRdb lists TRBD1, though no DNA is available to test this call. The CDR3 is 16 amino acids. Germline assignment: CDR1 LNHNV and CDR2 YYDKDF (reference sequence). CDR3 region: CATSRDDVPSGNTIYF. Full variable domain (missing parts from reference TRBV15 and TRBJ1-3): DAMVIQNPRYQVTQFGKPVTLSCSQTLNHNVMYWYQQKSSQAPKLLFHYYDKDFNNEADTPDNFQSRRPNTSFCFLDIRSPGLGDTAMYLCATSRDDVPSGNTIYFGEGSWLTVV.